Shown below are 3 T cell receptor beta chains from a single sample sequenced in a study of OX40 agonist ivuxolimab in advanced cancers. Repertoires were generated with immunoSEQ multiplex PCR, while TCRdb's copy carries only in-frame clones and drops some. This table has approximately 73,000 clones, around 90% appearing once. Source: CD4+ or CD8+ T cells sorted from blood, taken in a trial of the OX40 agonist ivuxolimab. The receptor set was obtained from an adult with an advanced solid tumor such as melanoma, head and neck, liver or kidney cancer.

This clone has ten or more counts. The genes are TRBV6-6 and TRBJ1-1, with D possibly matching TRBD1 (5 bases). Deletions cut 4 bases from V and 1 base from J, with 10 bases between. Germline values: CDR1 MNHNY, CDR2 SVGAGI (reference sequence). CDR3 length: 14 amino acids. In DNA, the CDR3 is TGTGCCAGCAGTTGGGACGGTGGGAACACTGAAGCTTTCTTT. Amino acid sequence: CASSWDGGNTEAFF.

This chain joins TRBV11-2 and TRBJ2-3; no reliable D call. Germline CDR1 SGHAT, CDR2 FQNNGV. The CDR3 runs to 12 residues. Trimming stripped 0 bases from V and 9 bases from J, with 7 bases between. The CDR3 DNA reads TGTGCCAGCAGCTTAGATCAATGGACGCAGTATTTT. This sequence encodes CASSLDQWTQYF. The full variable domain, completed using reference TRBV11-2 and TRBJ2-3, is EAGVAQSPRYKIIEKRQSVAFWCNPISGHATLYWYQQILGQGPKLLIQFQNNGVVDDSQLPKDRFSAERLKGVDSTLKIQPAKLEDSAVYLCASSLDQWTQYFGPGTRLTVL.

The gene calls are TRBV2 and TRBJ2-1; 7 nucleotides line up with TRBD1. The CDR3 runs to 14 residues. V trimming: 5 bases; J trimming: 2 bases; junction bases outside the gene matches: 3. Germline CDR1 and CDR2: SNHLY and FYNNEI. CDR3 amino acids: CASSFDRAYNEQFF. CDR3 bases: TGTGCCAGCAGTTTTGACAGGGCCTACAATGAGCAGTTCTTC.